The TCR beta chain under discussion was sequenced for a study of neurological immune-mediated disorders. Notes on the study in general: Multiple sclerosis patients had less TCR clonal expansion than even healthy controls, unlike HTLV-1-associated myelopathy.

In each sequencing run, over 170 million TCR-beta sequences were generated from 15-18 subjects. TCRdb independently ran MiXCR on the 5' RACE reads; one entry per CDR3 protein. The sample yields tens of thousands of distinct CDR3 sequences, roughly an eighth seen once. The CDR3 covers 13 residues. The germline V gene encodes CDR1 SGHRS and CDR2 YFSETQ. V dropped 3 bases and J dropped 4 bases, with 7 bases sitting between them. This clonotype was picked up many times. As yet, its antigen is unknown. This sequence joins TRBV5-1 and TRBJ1-4; D is uncertain. The TCR was taken from a woman between 50 and 59 years old in good health. The sequencing sample was made of PBMCs. CDR3: CASSSDGNEKLFF. DNA of the CDR3: TGCGCCAGCAGCTCGGACGGTAATGAAAAACTGTTTTTT.